These 13 T cell receptor beta chains were all obtained from the same sample, sequenced in a study of T cells in Graves' hyperthyroidism and ophthalmopathy. TCR beta CDR3 regions were amplified from RNA. The TCR CDR3 was amplified in a first-round RT-PCR using the HTBI primer set. In TCRdb, the multiplex PCR reads were re-called with MiXCR into one record per CDR3 protein. The data show approximately 700,000 distinct CDR3 sequences, around 17% seen once. Material: blood. These TCRs come from a man aged 18 to 35 with Graves' hyperthyroidism.

In this sample, this clonotype turned up a few times. The genes are TRBV19 and TRBJ1-5, with no clear D. This CDR3 contains 12 residues. CDR1 and CDR2 from the germline V gene are LNHDA and SQIVND (reference sequence). Trimming pared 7 bases from V and 2 bases from J, leaving 6 bases between. The CDR3 bases are TGTGCCAGTAAAGTGGGCAATCAGCCCCAGCATTTT. It is translated as CASKVGNQPQHF. Supplemented by reference TRBV19 and TRBJ1-5, the full variable domain reads DGGITQSPKYLFRKEGQNVTLSCEQNLNHDAMYWYRQDPGQGLRLIYYSQIVNDFQKGDIAEGYSVSREKKESFPLTVTSAQKNPTAFYLCASKVGNQPQHFGDGTRLSIL.

This rearrangement joins TRBV20-1 to TRBJ2-5; tentative D call: TRBD2 (5 bases). V gave up 0 bases and J gave up 9 bases, with 23 bases separating them. The CDR3 contains 16 residues. The germline V gene encodes CDR1 DFQATT and CDR2 SNEGSKA (reference sequence). The chain's CDR3 is CSARDSVAGVLRAQYF. CDR3 sequence (DNA): TGCAGTGCTAGAGATTCGGTAGCCGGGGTTTTGCGGGCCCAGTACTTC.

The V gene is TRBV6-1, the J gene TRBJ2-2; 7 nucleotides align to TRBD2. The ends lost 2 bases at V and 1 base at J; junction bases unmatched: 7. Germline CDR1 is MNHNS and CDR2 is SASEGT. This CDR3 has 17 residues. The CDR3 is CASSELAVTLNTGELFF. Written as DNA, the CDR3 is TGTGCCAGCAGTGAACTAGCGGTTACACTGAACACCGGGGAGCTGTTTTTT.

This clonotype was observed a handful of times. In DNA, the CDR3 is TGTGCCAGCAGGGGCTCCGCACGGCCCGAGCAGTTCTTC. It codes for CASRGSARPEQFF. The chain carries TRBV7-8 and TRBJ2-1; the D is unclear. Trimming shortened V by 6 bases and J by 10 bases, and 16 bases separated the two germline ends. The CDR3 spans 13 residues. Germline V gives CDR1 SGHVS, CDR2 FQNEAQ.

With regard to this clonotype: At one end, the junction sequence differs from germline, possibly due to a read error. The chain recombines TRBV28 with TRBJ1-4; 7 bases fit TRBD1. Germline-derived CDR1 and CDR2 are MDHEN and SYDVKM. The CDR3 has 14 residues. Here the CDR3 DNA reads TGTGCCAGCAGTTCAGGGGGGTGGGATGAAAAACCGTTTTTT. Its protein product is CASSSGGWDEKPFF.

This clonotype was recorded at least ten times. This chain uses TRBV20-1 with TRBJ2-7, with TRBD2 identical over 11 bases. The CDR3 contains 14 residues. Germline V gene sequence: CDR1 DFQATT, CDR2 SNEGSKA (reference sequence). V lost 3 bases and J lost 2; bases outside the gene matches: 3. CDR3 sequence: CSASTGLAAYEQYF. Here the CDR3 DNA reads TGCAGTGCTAGCACGGGACTAGCGGCCTACGAGCAGTACTTC.

The chain carries TRBV29-1 and TRBJ1-2; possibly TRBD1 for D (6 bases). V was trimmed by 4 bases and J by 8 bases, leaving 11 bases between them. The CDR3 covers 11 residues. The V gene's germline CDR1 is SQVTM and CDR2 ANQGSEA. CDR3 sequence (DNA): TGCAGCGTTGTGGGGACATTAGGCTACACCTTC. The encoded protein is CSVVGTLGYTF.

V and J are TRBV29-1 and TRBJ2-1; tentative D call: TRBD1 (7 bases). Looked up from germline, CDR1 is SQVTM and CDR2 is ANQGSEA. The ends were cut back, 4 bases at V and 7 bases at J, with 14 bases in the middle. The CDR3 loop spans 13 amino acids. The CDR3 protein is CSVGQGLWNEQFF. CDR3 coding DNA: TGCAGCGTTGGACAGGGACTTTGGAATGAGCAGTTCTTC.

With regard to this clonotype: A read error is likely, as this CDR3 ends without the conserved phenylalanine or tryptophan. The chain links TRBV2 to TRBJ2-7; D is ambiguous. Germline V gene data show CDR1 as SNHLY and CDR2 as FYNNEI. This CDR3 is built from 13 residues. V lost 0 bases and J lost 4, with 7 bases in between. CDR3 amino acids: CASSEASRYEQYL. CDR3 DNA: TGTGCCAGCAGTGAAGCCTCCAGATACGAGCAGTACCTC.

The chain links TRBV7-2 to TRBJ2-7; 8 nucleotides line up with TRBD1. CDR1 and CDR2 (germline): SGHTA, FQGNSA. Unmatched junction bases numbered 14, after V lost 1 base and J lost 6 bases. The CDR3 is made up of 17 amino acids. The CDR3 nucleotides read TGTGCCAGCAGCTTAGAGGGGCAGGGGGCTTTACGGAGCGAGCAGTACTTC. Its translation is CASSLEGQGALRSEQYF.

The rearrangement links TRBV5-5 to TRBJ2-5; 7 nucleotides match TRBD2. V lost 4 bases, J lost 1 base, and 4 bases stayed unmatched. Per germline, CDR1 SGHKS and CDR2 YYEKEE (reference sequence). CDR3 length: 14 amino acids. DNA of the CDR3: TGTGCCAGCAGCATTCTAGCGGCCCAAGAGACCCAGTACTTC. It yields the protein CASSILAAQETQYF.

This clonotype has a handful of counts. The chain employs TRBV25-1 and TRBJ1-2; weak D call: TRBD1 (6 bases). Germline V lookup: CDR1 MGHDK, CDR2 SYGVNS. V was clipped by 5 bases and J by 4 bases, with 14 bases between them. The CDR3 has 14 residues. In DNA form, the CDR3 reads TGTGCCAGCAGTACCACAGGGTGGGGCTATGGCTACACCTTC. Translating it yields CASSTTGWGYGYTF.

This clonotype occurred a few times. The V gene is TRBV7-9, the J gene TRBJ2-1; D remains ambiguous. V lost 0 bases to trimming and J lost 9 bases, with 6 bases between them. The CDR3 covers 12 residues. The V gene's germline CDR1 is SEHNR and CDR2 FQNEAQ (reference sequence). CDR3 region: CASSLAKGEQFF. The CDR3 DNA reads TGTGCCAGCAGCTTAGCGAAGGGTGAGCAGTTCTTC.